The 17 T cell receptor beta chains given below trace back to one sample, sequenced in a study of blood T cell repertoires in COVID-19. Profiled with immunoSEQ multiplex PCR; TCRdb holds only in-frame clones, not every one. The sample shows about 160,000 clones, around four fifths of them seen only once. Sequencing was carried out using peripheral blood. These receptors were obtained from a man between 65 and 85 years old with acute or convalescent COVID-19.

A single count supports this clone. The CDR3 region has the DNA TGTGCCAGCAGTTTGACGAGGAGCTCCTACAATGAGCAGTTCTTC. Translated: CASSLTRSSYNEQFF. V is TRBV27 and J is TRBJ2-1; the D is unclear. CDR1 and CDR2 (germline): MNHEY, SMNVEV (reference sequence). The CDR3 consists of 15 residues. V was pared by 3 bases and J by 0 bases, with 9 bases between.

The chain recombines TRBV27 with TRBJ1-2, with 7 bases fitting TRBD1. This CDR3 spans 14 amino acids. CDR1 and CDR2 (germline): MNHEY, SMNVEV (reference sequence). The V segment lost 5 bases and the J segment 0 bases; nucleotides outside the gene matches: 3. The chain's CDR3 is CASSGGQTNYGYTF. Here the CDR3 DNA reads TGTGCCAGCAGTGGGGGACAGACTAACTATGGCTACACCTTC.

The genes are TRBV24-1 and TRBJ2-7, with a possible D match to TRBD1 (5 bases). V lost 3 bases, J lost 3 bases, and 14 bases lay in between. Germline values: CDR1 KGHDR, CDR2 SFDVKD. The CDR3 totals 15 residues. The CDR3 sequence is CATSDAQGSGYEQYF. CDR3 bases: TGTGCCACCAGTGATGCGCAGGGTTCGGGCTACGAGCAGTACTTC.

V gene TRBV27 combines with J gene TRBJ1-3, with a possible D match to TRBD1 (5 bases). With 2 bases removed from V and 2 bases from J, the gap between germline ends came to 10 bases. Germline V gene data show CDR1 as MNHEY and CDR2 as SMNVEV (reference sequence). CDR3 length equals 15 residues. Here the CDR3 reads CASSLKGWAGNTIYF. Written as DNA, the CDR3 is TGTGCCAGCAGTTTAAAGGGGTGGGCTGGAAACACCATATATTTT.

The gene calls are TRBV6-1 and TRBJ2-7; D is uncertain. CDR1 is MNHNS, CDR2 SASEGT, per germline. CDR3 length equals 16 residues. Trimming removed 0 bases at V and 3 bases at J, with 15 bases between. The DNA for the CDR3 is TGTGCCAGCAGTGAAGCGCTTGTCGCGCGCGGCTACGAGCAGTACTTC. Residues: CASSEALVARGYEQYF.

This chain links TRBV19 with TRBJ1-2; 11 nucleotides agree with TRBD1. CDR1 and CDR2 (germline): LNHDA, SQIVND (reference sequence). This CDR3 contains 13 residues. Trimming took 6 bases from V and 8 from J; bases not matched to a gene: 5. The CDR3 sequence: CASRLDRGQGYTF. In DNA, the CDR3 is TGTGCCAGTAGGCTGGACAGGGGGCAGGGCTACACCTTC. The full variable domain, with the rest looked up from reference TRBV19 and TRBJ1-2, is DGGITQSPKYLFRKEGQNVTLSCEQNLNHDAMYWYRQDPGQGLRLIYYSQIVNDFQKGDIAEGYSVSREKKESFPLTVTSAQKNPTAFYLCASRLDRGQGYTFGSGTRLTVV.

The chain has TRBV6-5 and TRBJ2-2; D possibly corresponds to TRBD2 (7 bases). The CDR3 has 15 amino acids. With 7 bases removed from V and 6 bases from J, the gap between germline ends came to 18 bases. Germline loops: CDR1 MNHEY, CDR2 SVGAGI. CDR3 sequence: CASTRVGGPPGELFF. The CDR3 DNA follows: TGTGCCAGCACTCGAGTCGGGGGGCCCCCCGGGGAGCTGTTTTTT.

This clone was counted a single time. The chain recombines TRBV12-3 or TRBV12-4 with TRBJ2-5; weak D call: TRBD2 (6 bases). The CDR3 contains 11 residues. Trimming stripped 3 bases from V and 9 bases from J, with 8 bases between. The CDR3 spells CASSFRGSQYF. The CDR3 DNA is TGTGCCAGCAGTTTCCGGGGGTCCCAGTACTTC.

The J gene is TRBJ2-3, the V gene TRBV5-1; 12 bases map to TRBD2. From germline, CDR1 is SGHRS and CDR2 YFSETQ. V shed 4 bases, J shed 4 bases, and the junction held 4 bases outside the gene matches. This CDR3 contains 15 residues. The CDR3 loop reads CASSPGLAGPDTQYF. DNA of the CDR3: TGCGCCAGCAGCCCGGGACTAGCGGGCCCAGATACGCAGTATTTT.

The chain is built from TRBV5-1 and TRBJ2-2; 10 bases line up with TRBD2. This CDR3 has 15 amino acids. The J segment lost 1 base and the V segment lost 4 bases, leaving 1 base of the junction unmatched. From germline, CDR1 is SGHRS and CDR2 YFSETQ. The CDR3 region is CASSGLAVNTGELFF. Written as DNA, the CDR3 is TGCGCCAGCAGCGGACTAGCGGTGAACACCGGGGAGCTGTTTTTT.

This clone was picked up one time. The chain recombines TRBV18 with TRBJ2-6; tentatively, D is TRBD1 (5 bases). Germline CDR1 reads KGHSH; CDR2 reads LQKENI. The CDR3 runs to 15 residues. V shed 3 bases and J shed 0 bases, with 6 bases lying between them. As DNA, the CDR3 is TGTGCCAGCTCACCGGGGCACTCTGGGGCCAACGTCCTGACTTTC. Translating it yields CASSPGHSGANVLTF.

The V gene is TRBV28, the J gene TRBJ1-6; D unresolved. V lost 3 bases to trimming and J lost 10 bases, with 19 bases between them. The CDR3 extends over 16 amino acids. Looked up from germline, CDR1 is MDHEN and CDR2 is SYDVKM. The CDR3 reads CASSFLPRGSSSPLHF. In DNA form, the CDR3 reads TGTGCCAGCAGTTTTTTGCCCCGGGGTTCAAGCTCACCCCTCCACTTT.

CDR3 in amino acids: CASSLVQLSEQYF. Here the CDR3 DNA reads TGTGCCAGCAGCTTAGTACAGCTGTCCGAGCAGTACTTC. The rearrangement joins TRBV7-2 to TRBJ2-7; D is uncertain. The germline V gene has CDR1 SGHTA and CDR2 FQGNSA. Trimming stripped 1 base from V and 6 bases from J, with 10 bases between. The CDR3 sequence is 13 residues long.

This chain links TRBV10-3 with TRBJ2-7; TRBD1 is a possible D gene (6 bases). Trimming removed 2 bases at V and 2 bases at J, with 16 bases between. The CDR3 sequence is 16 residues long. Germline V CDR1 and CDR2: ENHRY, SYGVKD. The CDR3 nucleotides read TGTGCCATCAGTGAGCCGCCCGACAGGAGCCCCTACGAGCAGTACTTC. Protein: CAISEPPDRSPYEQYF.

This chain joins TRBV6-2 or TRBV6-3 and TRBJ2-3, with 8 bases lining up with TRBD2. V gave up 2 bases and J gave up 1 base; unmatched junction bases: 2. The CDR3 covers 15 residues. Germline CDR1 is MNHEY and CDR2 is SVGEGT. CDR3 residues: CASSYRGGGTDTQYF. The DNA of the CDR3 is TGTGCCAGCAGTTACCGGGGGGGAGGCACAGATACGCAGTATTTT.

This clone appeared once. J is TRBJ2-1 and V is TRBV15; 7 positions match TRBD2. The CDR3 has 16 amino acids. The V segment lost 0 bases and the J segment 2 bases; nucleotides outside the gene matches: 4. Germline CDR1 LNHNV, CDR2 YYDKDF (reference sequence). The CDR3 DNA is TGTGCCACCAGCAGAGATGGGGGGAGGGCCTACAATGAGCAGTTCTTC. Residues: CATSRDGGRAYNEQFF.

V and J are TRBV6-5 and TRBJ2-7, with TRBD2 identical over 10 bases. The CDR3 consists of 14 residues. Trimming removed 6 bases from V and 3 bases from J; junction bases left unmatched: 5. Germline CDR1 reads MNHEY; CDR2 reads SVGAGI. The CDR3 DNA reads as TGTGCCAGCAGCATTCGGACTAGCGGCTACGAGCAGTACTTC. Translating it yields CASSIRTSGYEQYF.